The T cell receptor (beta chain) under discussion was sequenced for a study of human T cells and chemical hapten exposure. Study in general: Patients' scalps got diphenylcyclopropenone weekly throughout the approximately 25-week study.

This clonotype came up many times. How the authors handled the data: A per-sample median of about 100,000 TCRs was observed, with counts ranging from 23,224 to 690,600. MiXCR was run by TCRdb on the RACE reads, yielding one entry per CDR3 protein. TCRdb, not the original authors, processed these V and J calls. Seen here are about 99,000 distinct CDR3 sequences, around an eighth observed once, and the top ten hold over 2%. Time point indicated: patch test 1, 2 weeks after DPC sensitization. Specified treatment: therapeutic diphenylcyclopropenone sensitization with weekly scalp DPC. The germline V gene encodes CDR1 MNHEY and CDR2 SVGEGT. V trimming: 4 bases; J trimming: 5 bases; junction bases outside the gene matches: 17. CDR3 length: 18 residues.

V gene TRBV6-2 or TRBV6-3 combines with J gene TRBJ1-5, with TRBD1 matching 7 bases. The sample here was whole blood, taken in connection with sensitization to the hapten diphenylcyclopropenone (DPC). The sequence was obtained from a middle-aged woman with alopecia areata. Some clones in this sample may be carry-over from other donors' samples. The CDR3 sequence is CASSSPRGATGEDQPQHF. CDR3 DNA: TGTGCCAGCAGTTCCCCCAGGGGGGCGACGGGGGAGGATCAGCCCCAGCATTTT.